This TCR beta chain was sequenced for a study of blood T cell repertoires in COVID-19. The overall study: The analysed material was cDNA or gDNA that came from T cells, B-cell-depleted T cells, or PBMCs.

V was trimmed by 7 bases and J by 8 bases, leaving 14 bases between them. This CDR3 comprises 12 residues. Germline V gene data show CDR1 as MDHEN and CDR2 as SYDVKM. This clone was observed a handful of times. Generated by immunoSEQ multiplex PCR, the TCRdb table keeps only in-frame clones and is missing some. The sample holds a few hundred thousand clones, about 88% seen once. What was sequenced was peripheral blood. The V call is TRBV28, the J call TRBJ1-1; a weak D match, TRBD1 (6 bases). The sequence came from a woman aged 55-69 years with acute or convalescent COVID-19. CDR3 in amino acids: CASNRDLQEAFF. In DNA form, the CDR3 reads TGTGCCAGCAACAGGGACCTACAGGAAGCTTTCTTT.